This T cell receptor beta chain was obtained from a study of T cell responses to AZD1222 COVID-19 vaccine. The CDR3 totals 16 residues. The V gene's germline CDR1 is LNHDA and CDR2 SQIVND (reference sequence). The J segment lost 6 bases and the V segment lost 4 bases, leaving 15 bases of the junction unmatched. The assay was immunoSEQ multiplex PCR, and TCRdb's table has in-frame clones only and misses some. The sample holds approximately 150,000 clones; around 83% are singletons and the top ten take about 4.8%. This clonotype originated in an adult who received the AZD1222 COVID-19 vaccine. Sequenced here: peripheral blood, sampled 28 days after the second AZD1222 dose. V gene TRBV19 combines with J gene TRBJ2-7; 7 bases are shared with TRBD2. The CDR3 DNA reads TGTGCCAGTAGTACATCCACGGGCGGGAGCCTTCTCGAGCAGTACTTC. Its protein is CASSTSTGGSLLEQYF.